These 8 T cell receptor beta chains share one sample of origin, sequenced in a study of CD8 T cells in ankylosing spondylitis. Study-level findings and limits: Blood from ankylosing spondylitis patients appeared to carry a characteristic roughly 8-variant TCR beta motif.

One entry per CDR3 protein results from TCRdb running MiXCR on the 5' RACE reads. The sample records about 500,000 distinct CDR3 sequences, roughly 5.2% being singletons. Their antigen targets remain unknown. The specimen was blood, either unsorted or a sorted T cell fraction (not recorded which). Every receptor here comes from a male donor with ankylosing spondylitis.

This clonotype was detected a few times. The CDR3 DNA reads as TGTGCCAGCAGCTTAAATTCACGGGGGAATCAAGAGACCCAGTACTTC. It specifies CASSLNSRGNQETQYF. The chain couples TRBV7-3 to TRBJ2-5, with D maybe TRBD2 (6 bases). Per the germline V gene, CDR1 is SGHTA and CDR2 is FQGTGA. V was pared by 1 base and J by 2 bases, with 14 bases between. This CDR3 contains 16 residues. The entire variable domain, with the rest obtained from reference TRBV7-3 and TRBJ2-5, is as follows: GAGVSQTPSNKVTEKGKYVELRCDPISGHTALYWYRQSLGQGPEFLIYFQGTGAADDSGLPNDRFFAVRPEGSVSTLKIQRTERGDSAVYLCASSLNSRGNQETQYFGPGTRLLVL.

This clonotype has just one count. The chain has TRBV20-1 and TRBJ2-5; D gene ambiguous. V was cut by 0 bases and J by 0 bases, with 5 bases left in between. The CDR3 sequence is 13 residues long. Looked up from germline, CDR1 is DFQATT and CDR2 is SNEGSKA (reference sequence). CDR3 region: CSARDVYQETQYF. The CDR3 region has the DNA TGCAGTGCTAGAGATGTCTACCAAGAGACCCAGTACTTC.

This clonotype appeared many times. The chain links TRBV12-3 or TRBV12-4 to TRBJ2-1; the match to TRBD2 covers 9 bases. CDR3 length equals 15 residues. With 6 bases clipped from V and 4 bases from J, the junction kept 7 bases outside the gene matches. The DNA of the CDR3 is TGTGCCAGCAGCCCTAGCGGGATAGCTTACAATGAGCAGTTCTTC. Its protein product is CASSPSGIAYNEQFF.

This clonotype was seen ten or more times. This rearrangement joins TRBV5-6 to TRBJ1-5, with D unclear. Germline V gene sequence: CDR1 SGHDT, CDR2 YYEEEE. The CDR3 covers 15 residues. V lost 2 bases and J lost 5, with 14 bases in between. The CDR3 sequence: CASSLGGFSYQPQHF. The CDR3 region has the DNA TGTGCCAGCAGCTTAGGCGGATTCTCTTATCAGCCCCAGCATTTT.

In this sample, this clonotype turned up many times. The chain links TRBV28 to TRBJ2-2, with 9 bases lining up with TRBD1. Unmatched junction bases numbered 11, after V lost 4 bases and J lost 2 bases. Per the germline V gene, CDR1 is MDHEN and CDR2 is SYDVKM. CDR3 length equals 18 residues. The CDR3 DNA sequence: TGTGCCAGCAGTTCACCCATGCCGGGACAGGGCAACACCGGGGAGCTGTTTTTT. The encoded protein is CASSSPMPGQGNTGELFF.

This clonotype has ten or more counts. The gene calls are TRBV27 and TRBJ2-5; TRBD1 might be the D (5 bases). CDR3 size: 16 residues. Germline V gives CDR1 MNHEY, CDR2 SMNVEV (reference sequence). The ends were cut back, 8 bases at V and 0 bases at J, with 19 bases in the middle. Here the CDR3 reads CASRLKGIGYQETQYF. CDR3 nucleotides: TGTGCCAGCCGACTTAAGGGGATAGGGTACCAAGAGACCCAGTACTTC.

This clonotype has only a few counts. V is TRBV11-2 and J is TRBJ2-2; 9 nucleotides agree with TRBD2. The CDR3 length is 15 residues. The ends lost 5 bases at V and 7 bases at J; junction bases unmatched: 8. The germline V gene has CDR1 SGHAT and CDR2 FQNNGV. CDR3 residues: CASSPMGLADGELFF. The DNA for the CDR3 is TGTGCCAGCAGCCCGATGGGACTAGCAGACGGGGAGCTGTTTTTT.

This clonotype was counted at least ten times. The chain is built from TRBV11-1 and TRBJ2-5; D possibly corresponds to TRBD1 (5 bases). V was pared by 8 bases and J by 4 bases, with 17 bases between. The CDR3 extends over 14 amino acids. Germline V CDR1 and CDR2: SGHAT, FQDESV (reference sequence). The CDR3 coding sequence is TGTGCCAGCGGAACGGGCAGGGCAGGAGAGACCCAGTACTTC. Translation: CASGTGRAGETQYF.